This T cell receptor (beta chain) came from a study of CXCR3-negative and CXCR3-positive naive CD8 T cells. Background on the study: Cumulative TRB read yield was some 140 million, averaging about 1.5 +/- 0.3 million per library. Study conclusions and caveats: CXCR3-positive naive cells carried more hydrophobic TRB CDR3s than CXCR3-negative ones. Because surface CD5 did not distinguish the naive subsets, TCR strength was inferred from TRB CDR3 properties.

Carrying UMI labels, the TRB cDNA libraries were prepared through 5' RACE. Each CDR3 protein gets one entry in TCRdb, which reprocessed the 5' RACE reads and gives no DNA. The sample's table shows thousands of distinct CDR3 sequences. This clonotype shows up as medium-sized by frequency. What it binds is not known. Sequences were obtained from naive CXCR3- CD8+ T cells from blood. Subset noted: CD45RO-CCR7+CD27+CD95- naive CD8+ T cells lacking CXCR3 (TNR3-). This clonotype originated in a human donor in good health. Some clones in this sample may be carry-over from other donors' samples.

This chain's CDR3 is CATSNRDADNEQFF. The chain combines TRBV15 with TRBJ2-1; TCRdb's D call of TRBD1 is untestable without DNA. Per the germline V gene, CDR1 is LNHNV and CDR2 is YYDKDF (reference sequence). The CDR3 runs 14 residues.